Listed here are 23 T cell receptor beta chains from one sample, sequenced in a study of radiotherapy plus CTLA-4 blockade in lung cancer. The table came from immunoSEQ multiplex PCR; TCRdb's copy has only in-frame clones and leaves some out. Of tens of thousands of clones in the sample, approximately 71% are singletons; the top ten hold about 2.6%. The starting material was peripheral blood, obtained from a patient treated with radiotherapy plus ipilimumab. The source is a human donor with non-small cell lung cancer whose response to radiotherapy plus ipilimumab could not be evaluated.

The rearrangement joins TRBV4-3 to TRBJ2-7, with TRBD2 matching 7 bases. V was clipped by 0 bases and J by 7 bases; unmatched bases: 9. The germline V gene encodes CDR1 LGHNA and CDR2 YSLEER. The length of the CDR3 is 15 residues. CDR3 amino acids: CASSQDEGREWEQYF. CDR3 bases: TGCGCCAGCAGCCAAGATGAAGGGAGGGAGTGGGAGCAGTACTTC.

This clone has only a few counts. The rearrangement uses TRBV19 and TRBJ1-3; a weak D match, TRBD1 (5 bases). The CDR3 runs 16 residues. The V gene lost 7 bases and the J gene lost 4 bases, with 20 bases spanning the gap. In germline, CDR1 is LNHDA, CDR2 SQIVND (reference sequence). CDR3: CASTSGRGISGNTIYF. Here the CDR3 DNA reads TGTGCCAGTACCTCGGGGCGGGGAATTTCAGGAAACACCATATATTTT.

This chain connects TRBV15 to TRBJ1-2; a weak D match, TRBD1 (5 bases). This CDR3 has 13 amino acids. The germline V gene encodes CDR1 LNHNV and CDR2 YYDKDF (reference sequence). V was pared by 6 bases and J by 8 bases, with 16 bases between. The CDR3 sequence is CATRRDLTEGYTF. The DNA of the CDR3 is TGTGCCACCAGGCGGGACCTTACAGAGGGCTACACCTTC. Using reference TRBV15 and TRBJ1-2 for the parts outside the CDR3, the full variable domain is DAMVIQNPRYQVTQFGKPVTLSCSQTLNHNVMYWYQQKSSQAPKLLFHYYDKDFNNEADTPDNFQSRRPNTSFCFLDIRSPGLGDTAMYLCATRRDLTEGYTFGSGTRLTVV.

This chain connects TRBV5-1 to TRBJ2-1; 7 bases line up with TRBD2. V was clipped by 4 bases and J by 8 bases; unmatched bases: 12. The CDR3 has 15 residues. Germline V gene sequence: CDR1 SGHRS, CDR2 YFSETQ. The CDR3 loop is CASSPWASGGDEQFF. CDR3 bases: TGCGCCAGCAGCCCCTGGGCTAGCGGCGGCGATGAGCAGTTCTTC.

This chain joins TRBV9 and TRBJ2-5; 14 bases map to TRBD2. Germline trimming cut 4 bases from V and 2 bases from J; bases unmatched to any gene: 7. The CDR3 loop spans 17 amino acids. Germline-derived CDR1 and CDR2 are SGDLS and YYNGEE. The CDR3 DNA is TGTGCCAGCAGCACCGGACTAGCGGGAGGAATACAAGAGACCCAGTACTTC. This encodes CASSTGLAGGIQETQYF.

The chain uses TRBV15 and TRBJ2-3, with unresolved D. CDR3 length: 12 amino acids. The germline V and J ends were trimmed by 5 bases and 5 bases, with 8 bases remaining between them. Germline-derived CDR1 and CDR2 are LNHNV and YYDKDF (reference sequence). CDR3 residues: CATSHQLDTQYF. The CDR3 nucleotides are TGTGCCACCAGCCATCAGTTAGATACGCAGTATTTT.

The chain uses TRBV9 and TRBJ1-4; unclear D gene. Germline assignment: CDR1 SGDLS and CDR2 YYNGEE. The CDR3 is 15 residues long. V dropped 0 bases and J dropped 8 bases, with 14 bases sitting between them. The DNA for the CDR3 is TGTGCCAGCAGCGTAGTCCCAGACCAGGTGGAAAAACTGTTTTTT. Translating gives CASSVVPDQVEKLFF.

The chain joins TRBV13 to TRBJ2-7; possibly TRBD2 for D (6 bases). In germline, CDR1 is PRHDT, CDR2 FYEKMQ (reference sequence). The CDR3 runs to 15 residues. Trimming removed 8 bases from V and 6 bases from J, with 23 bases in between. The CDR3 spells CASSAGWGVGVEQYF. DNA for the CDR3: TGTGCCAGCTCGGCCGGTTGGGGGGTGGGGGTCGAGCAGTACTTC.

This chain joins TRBV28 and TRBJ2-7; D is possibly TRBD1 (6 bases). Trimming pared 6 bases from V and 0 bases from J, leaving 18 bases between. CDR3 size: 16 residues. CDR1 and CDR2 from the germline V gene are MDHEN and SYDVKM. As DNA, the CDR3 is TGTGCCAGCAGCACCACCGGCAGGGGTCCCTCCTACGAGCAGTACTTC. It encodes CASSTTGRGPSYEQYF.

Written as DNA, the CDR3 is TGTGCCAGCAGCCCCTATGTGGACAGGGGGCAAGGCTACACCTTC. As protein: CASSPYVDRGQGYTF. This sequence joins TRBV11-1 and TRBJ1-2; 11 bases map to TRBD1. The germline gives CDR1 SGHAT, CDR2 FQDESV (reference sequence). The trim removed 5 bases at V and 8 bases at J, leaving 10 bases unmatched. The CDR3 has 15 amino acids.

This chain connects TRBV29-1 to TRBJ1-1; no reliable D call. V was cut by 6 bases and J by 5 bases, with 4 bases left in between. The germline CDR1 and CDR2 sequences are SQVTM and ANQGSEA. This CDR3 spans 9 amino acids. The CDR3 region has the DNA TGCAGCGTCGGGACTGAAGCTTTCTTT. Translated, it gives CSVGTEAFF.

This sequence joins TRBV7-6 and TRBJ2-3; 8 bases map to TRBD2. The germline gives CDR1 SGHVS, CDR2 FNYEAQ. CDR3 size: 16 residues. V lost 2 bases, J lost 5 bases, and 9 bases stayed unmatched. In DNA, the CDR3 is TGTGCCAGCAGCTTAAATGTCGGGGGGGCCGGAGATACGCAGTATTTT. It is translated as CASSLNVGGAGDTQYF.

V and J are TRBV7-9 and TRBJ1-2; a weak D match, TRBD1 (5 bases). This CDR3 region has 14 residues. Looked up from germline, CDR1 is SEHNR and CDR2 is FQNEAQ (reference sequence). V was shortened by 5 bases and J by 5 bases, with 15 bases between the two germline ends. The CDR3 spells CASSLTQGGYGYTF. CDR3 DNA: TGTGCCAGCAGCCTAACCCAGGGCGGTTATGGCTACACCTTC.

This clone was picked up one time. J is TRBJ1-2 and V is TRBV28; TRBD1 agrees at 7 bases. Germline lookup yields CDR1 MDHEN and CDR2 SYDVKM. J was trimmed by 4 bases and V by 4 bases; bases with no gene match: 6. This CDR3 has 14 amino acids. The CDR3 loop is CASSSGQFIYGYTF. CDR3 sequence (DNA): TGTGCCAGCAGTTCGGGACAGTTTATCTATGGCTACACCTTC.

This clone is a singleton in its sample. The gene calls are TRBV27 and TRBJ2-7; possibly TRBD1 for D (6 bases). The CDR3 contains 14 residues. CDR1 is MNHEY and CDR2 is SMNVEV in the germline V gene (reference sequence). V lost 4 bases and J lost 3, with 13 bases in between. CDR3 protein: CASSWAGESYEQYF. The DNA for the CDR3 is TGTGCCAGCAGTTGGGCAGGGGAGAGCTACGAGCAGTACTTC.

As regards this clone: Other DNA sequences in this specimen translate into the identical CDR3. The chain couples TRBV5-1 to TRBJ2-1, with 7 bases identical to TRBD1. V trimming: 0 bases; J trimming: 3 bases; junction bases outside the gene matches: 3. CDR3 length: 15 residues. The germline V gene encodes CDR1 SGHRS and CDR2 YFSETQ. CDR3 DNA: TGCGCCAGCAGCTTGGCTGGGGACAGCTACAATGAGCAGTTCTTC. Translating gives CASSLAGDSYNEQFF. Looking up the rest from reference TRBV5-1 and TRBJ2-1 gives the full variable domain: KAGVTQTPRYLIKTRGQQVTLSCSPISGHRSVSWYQQTPGQGLQFLFEYFSETQRNKGNFPGRFSGRQFSNSRSEMNVSTLELGDSALYLCASSLAGDSYNEQFFGPGTRLTVL.

This chain connects TRBV28 to TRBJ1-2; 10 bases map to TRBD1. Germline assignment: CDR1 MDHEN and CDR2 SYDVKM. V lost 5 bases and J lost 3; bases outside the gene matches: 6. The CDR3 extends over 15 amino acids. This CDR3 is CASSPGTGVYYGYTF. Here the CDR3 DNA reads TGTGCCAGCAGTCCTGGGACAGGGGTATACTATGGCTACACCTTC.

V gene TRBV29-1 combines with J gene TRBJ2-3; 11 nucleotides agree with TRBD2. Unmatched junction bases numbered 9, after V lost 6 bases and J lost 1 base. The germline gives CDR1 SQVTM, CDR2 ANQGSEA. The CDR3 extends over 16 amino acids. CDR3: CSVASGLADRTDTQYF. The CDR3 DNA reads TGCAGCGTCGCGTCGGGACTAGCGGATCGCACAGATACGCAGTATTTT.

The CDR3: CASSVEAASGSYEQYF. As DNA, the CDR3 is TGTGCCAGCAGCGTAGAGGCTGCTAGCGGCTCCTACGAGCAGTACTTC. This rearrangement joins TRBV9 to TRBJ2-7, with TRBD2 matching over 7 bases. The V and J ends lost 0 bases and 0 bases, in that order; junction bases with no gene match: 6. Germline V gene data show CDR1 as SGDLS and CDR2 as YYNGEE. The CDR3 consists of 16 residues.

The genes are TRBV30 and TRBJ2-5; D is perhaps TRBD1 (5 bases). CDR3 length equals 13 residues. Germline CDR1 reads GTSNPN; CDR2 reads SVGIG (reference sequence). Trimming took off 0 bases at V and 6 bases at J, with 11 bases between the two ends. The DNA for the CDR3 is TGTGCCTGGAGTGTACAAGGGGCCCAGACCCAGTACTTC. Protein sequence: CAWSVQGAQTQYF.

The genes are TRBV5-1 and TRBJ1-6; TRBD1 matches at 7 bases. From germline, CDR1 is SGHRS and CDR2 YFSETQ. The CDR3 has 15 amino acids. V trimming: 0 bases; J trimming: 7 bases; junction bases outside the gene matches: 4. This chain's CDR3 is CASSLGGQHNSPLHF. The CDR3 DNA reads TGCGCCAGCAGCTTGGGGGGACAGCACAATTCACCCCTCCACTTT.

The rearrangement joins TRBV28 to TRBJ2-2; a possible D gene is TRBD1 (5 bases). The CDR3 runs to 16 residues. Germline values: CDR1 MDHEN, CDR2 SYDVKM. Between the trimmed V and J ends, which lost 5 bases and 6 bases, there was a span of 19 bases. The CDR3 spells CASSLVTAISPGELFF. The CDR3 nucleotides read TGTGCCAGCAGTCTAGTGACAGCGATTTCACCCGGGGAGCTGTTTTTT.

The V and J genes are TRBV28 and TRBJ2-7, with 9 bases matching TRBD2. The V and J ends lost 6 bases and 3 bases, in that order; junction bases with no gene match: 18. This CDR3 comprises 18 residues. Germline lookup yields CDR1 MDHEN and CDR2 SYDVKM. This chain's CDR3 is CASRTGTSSRGDLYEQYF. The CDR3, as DNA: TGTGCCAGCAGAACCGGGACTAGCTCTCGAGGGGACCTCTACGAGCAGTACTTC.